The TCR beta chain described here comes from a study of blood T cells in healthy people across ages. Germline CDR1 reads PRHDT; CDR2 reads FYEKMQ (reference sequence). The CDR3 has 16 amino acids. The germline V and J ends were trimmed by 0 bases and 4 bases, with 14 bases remaining between them. This clonotype has only a few counts. Primers used in a second PCR of roughly 6 to 12 cycles were a sample-barcoded 5' primer and a J-beta primer mix. A template-switch adaptor that had 12 random nucleotides put a tag on each cDNA molecule. TCRdb re-analysed the 5' RACE reads in MiXCR, keeping a single row per CDR3 protein. The sample contains hundreds of thousands of distinct CDR3 sequences, around 24% of which appear only once. This sample also belongs to another study, concerning T cells of mothers and their children. According to that study: It was observed that no persistent microchimeric T cell clones could be detected.

The chain recombines TRBV13 with TRBJ2-3; D ambiguous. The sample was blood. The sequence derives from a boy between 10 and 17 years old in good health. The CDR3 loop reads CASSLGLRTHSDTQYF. The CDR3 coding sequence is TGTGCCAGCAGCTTAGGCCTTCGGACCCATTCAGATACGCAGTATTTT.